These 29 T cell receptor beta chains share one sample of origin, sequenced in a study of T cells after yellow fever vaccination. TCRdb used MiXCR to reprocess the 5' RACE reads, holding one entry per CDR3 protein. The sample includes about 360,000 distinct CDR3 sequences, 6.2% of them seen just once. Sequenced material: PBMCs, taken 5 days after the yellow fever booster vaccination. The receptors were sampled from a man under 40 who received the YFV17D yellow fever vaccine.

This clonotype was observed many times. V gene TRBV5-1 combines with J gene TRBJ2-7; D is possibly TRBD2 (5 bases). Looked up from germline, CDR1 is SGHRS and CDR2 is YFSETQ. The germline V and J ends were trimmed by 3 bases and 2 bases, with 9 bases remaining between them. There are 13 residues in the CDR3. Written as DNA, the CDR3 is TGCGCCAGCAGCTCCGGGAACACCTACGAGCAGTACTTC. Encoded protein: CASSSGNTYEQYF.

This clonotype was found a few times. The chain links TRBV7-2 to TRBJ2-7, with TRBD2 identical over 11 bases. This CDR3 is built from 17 residues. In germline, CDR1 is SGHTA, CDR2 FQGNSA. V shed 1 base, J shed 1 base, and the junction held 6 bases outside the gene matches. The CDR3 loop is CASSLVRRTSGSYEQYF. The CDR3 nucleotides are TGTGCCAGCAGCTTAGTCCGGAGGACTAGCGGGTCCTACGAGCAGTACTTC.

This clonotype came up many times. The chain carries TRBV7-2 and TRBJ2-5, with 8 nucleotides matching TRBD2. Germline-derived CDR1 and CDR2 are SGHTA and FQGNSA. The V gene end was trimmed by 1 base and the J gene end by 4 bases; junction bases not matched to a gene: 8. There are 16 residues in the CDR3. The CDR3 region is CASSLVPGGPRETQYF. The DNA of the CDR3 is TGTGCCAGCAGCTTAGTTCCGGGAGGGCCTCGAGAGACCCAGTACTTC.

This clonotype was seen a handful of times. This chain connects TRBV18 to TRBJ2-3; no definite D call. Germline V gene data show CDR1 as KGHSH and CDR2 as LQKENI. V was clipped by 5 bases and J by 4 bases, with 13 bases between them. The CDR3 is 14 residues long. The CDR3 bases are TGTGCCAGCTCATTTCTCAGCGATGCAGATACGCAGTATTTT. Translating gives CASSFLSDADTQYF.

The count of this clonotype is one. V usage is TRBV10-3 and J usage is TRBJ2-3, with 10 bases lining up with TRBD2. The CDR3 is 17 amino acids. The germline V gene has CDR1 ENHRY and CDR2 SYGVKD. Trimming at V came to 6 bases and at J to 1 base, leaving 10 bases not matched to a gene. CDR3 DNA sequence: TGTGCCATCAGGACAGTCCTAGCGGGAGAGGGCACAGATACGCAGTATTTT. Residues: CAIRTVLAGEGTDTQYF.

This clonotype appeared many times. The chain uses TRBV28 and TRBJ2-1, with 9 positions matching TRBD2. The CDR3 covers 15 residues. The germline CDR1 and CDR2 sequences are MDHEN and SYDVKM. With 5 bases clipped from V and 7 bases from J, the junction kept 9 bases outside the gene matches. Here the CDR3 DNA reads TGTGCCAGCAGTCCCACTCCGGGACTAGCTAATGAGCAGTTCTTC. This codes for CASSPTPGLANEQFF.

This sequence joins TRBV6-2 or TRBV6-3 and TRBJ2-1; D remains unclear. Germline CDR1 reads MNHEY; CDR2 reads SVGEGT. The CDR3 contains 15 residues. Trimming shortened V by 6 bases and J by 8 bases, and 20 bases separated the two germline ends. CDR3 nucleotides: TGTGCCAGCAGAGATACTCGAGACGTATCGGATGAGCAGTTCTTC. Its translation is CASRDTRDVSDEQFF.

This clonotype has just a few counts. CDR3 sequence reads: CASSLQGPYNSPLHF. In nucleotides, the CDR3 is TGTGCCAGCAGCTTACAGGGGCCCTATAATTCACCCCTCCACTTT. The J gene is TRBJ1-6, the V gene TRBV7-9; a weak D match, TRBD1 (6 bases). The CDR3 extends over 15 amino acids. CDR1 and CDR2 (germline): SEHNR, FQNEAQ (reference sequence). Trimming cost V 2 bases and J 2 bases, with 7 bases left between them.

This clonotype was detected a few times. This chain connects TRBV13 to TRBJ2-7, with 11 bases identical to TRBD2. Germline-derived CDR1 and CDR2 are PRHDT and FYEKMQ (reference sequence). This CDR3 is 16 amino acids long. Unmatched junction bases numbered 16, after V lost 8 bases and J lost 7 bases. CDR3 region: CASRDSLAGELWEQYF. CDR3 sequence (DNA): TGTGCCAGCCGAGACTCACTAGCGGGAGAGCTGTGGGAGCAGTACTTC.

This clonotype was detected many times. V usage is TRBV5-4 and J usage is TRBJ2-7; 13 nucleotides line up with TRBD2. The length of the CDR3 is 15 residues. Trimming took 2 bases from V and 6 from J; bases not matched to a gene: 5. CDR1 is SGHNT, CDR2 YYREEE, per germline (reference sequence). The CDR3: CASSFGLAGAGEQYF. The CDR3 DNA sequence: TGTGCCAGCAGCTTTGGACTAGCGGGAGCGGGCGAGCAGTACTTC.

This CDR3 reads CASSLRVPTSEQYF. The CDR3 DNA follows: TGTGCCAGCAGCTTACGGGTTCCGACCTCCGAGCAGTACTTC. V usage is TRBV7-2 and J usage is TRBJ2-7, with no clear D. The CDR3 runs 14 residues. V gave up 2 bases and J gave up 6 bases, with 14 bases separating them. CDR1 and CDR2 (germline): SGHTA, FQGNSA.

This clonotype showed up many times. The CDR3 DNA reads TGTGCCAGCAGCCAGGACCTCGTACCGGGGACGCAGTATTTT. It translates to CASSQDLVPGTQYF. The V call is TRBV9, the J call TRBJ2-3; possibly TRBD2 for D (5 bases). The V and J ends lost 4 bases and 9 bases respectively, with 18 bases between them. The CDR3 runs to 14 residues. In germline, CDR1 is SGDLS, CDR2 YYNGEE.

This chain connects TRBV4-2 to TRBJ2-2; 10 bases agree with TRBD2. Per germline, CDR1 LGHNA and CDR2 YNFKEQ. The CDR3 consists of 15 residues. The V segment lost 3 bases and the J segment 5 bases; nucleotides outside the gene matches: 3. CDR3 nucleotides: TGTGCCAGCAGCCAGGGACTAGCGTTTACCGGGGAGCTGTTTTTT. This translates into CASSQGLAFTGELFF.

There are a few counts of this clonotype. The V and J genes are TRBV11-2 and TRBJ1-2; D ambiguous. The CDR3 is 12 amino acids. V was clipped by 2 bases and J by 7 bases, with 8 bases between them. Germline CDR1 and CDR2: SGHAT and FQNNGV. The CDR3 is CASSLSGVGYTF. Here the CDR3 DNA reads TGTGCCAGCAGCTTATCCGGGGTTGGCTACACCTTC.

V usage is TRBV20-1 and J usage is TRBJ1-6, with D possibly being TRBD1 (6 bases). The V end lost 1 base, the J end lost 5 bases, and 12 bases lay between the germline ends. The germline V gene encodes CDR1 DFQATT and CDR2 SNEGSKA (reference sequence). CDR3 length equals 15 residues. The CDR3 sequence: CSARGQVLDNSPLHF. The CDR3 region has the DNA TGCAGTGCTAGAGGACAGGTTCTTGATAATTCACCCCTCCACTTT.

This CDR3 reads CASSSTGTSGVDTQYF. CDR3 DNA sequence: TGCGCCAGCAGCTCAACCGGGACTAGCGGGGTAGATACGCAGTATTTT. The chain joins TRBV5-1 to TRBJ2-3; 13 bases agree with TRBD2. Unmatched junction bases numbered 6, after V lost 3 bases and J lost 5 bases. The CDR3 is 16 residues long. From germline, CDR1 is SGHRS and CDR2 YFSETQ.

This clonotype was seen at least ten times. The genes are TRBV12-3 or TRBV12-4 and TRBJ2-5; D uncertain. Trimming pared 6 bases from V and 4 bases from J, leaving 6 bases between. The CDR3 length is 11 residues. The CDR3 sequence is CASRSVETQYF. DNA of the CDR3: TGTGCCAGCAGATCAGTAGAGACCCAGTACTTC.

This clonotype came up a few times. The chain links TRBV30 to TRBJ2-7, with a possible D match to TRBD2 (6 bases). Trimming removed 5 bases at V and 1 base at J, with 24 bases between. CDR1 GTSNPN and CDR2 SVGIG come from the germline V gene (reference sequence). The CDR3 length is 17 residues. The DNA of the CDR3 is TGTGCCTGGGTACCGGGACTTCAGTTTTCCAAGTCCTACGAGCAGTACTTC. It codes for CAWVPGLQFSKSYEQYF.

In this sample, this clonotype turned up many times. The chain has TRBV18 and TRBJ2-7; 7 bases are a match to TRBD2. The CDR3 is 16 amino acids. Trimming at V came to 5 bases and at J to 4 bases, leaving 14 bases not matched to a gene. CDR1 is KGHSH, CDR2 LQKENI, per germline. CDR3 sequence reads: CASSSSGTPLYYEQYF. CDR3 in DNA: TGTGCCAGCTCATCTAGCGGCACCCCCCTTTATTACGAGCAGTACTTC.

This clonotype has ten or more counts. This chain joins TRBV5-1 and TRBJ2-7, with 8 bases fitting TRBD1. This CDR3 region has 15 residues. V lost 4 bases, J lost 4 bases, and 10 bases stayed unmatched. The germline V gene encodes CDR1 SGHRS and CDR2 YFSETQ. DNA of the CDR3: TGCGCCAGCAGCGTGGACAGGGTGGAATTTTACGAGCAGTACTTC. As protein: CASSVDRVEFYEQYF.

This clonotype was counted a few times. The chain recombines TRBV7-2 with TRBJ2-5; 9 bases are shared with TRBD1. Germline V gene sequence: CDR1 SGHTA, CDR2 FQGNSA. The CDR3 consists of 15 residues. V shed 4 bases and J 3 bases; nucleotides not matched to a gene: 6. The CDR3 here is CASSWAGTGKETQYF. CDR3 sequence (DNA): TGTGCCAGCAGCTGGGCCGGGACAGGGAAAGAGACCCAGTACTTC.

This clonotype was counted many times. The V and J genes are TRBV14 and TRBJ2-7; D unclear. Deletions cut 2 bases from V and 3 bases from J, with 14 bases between. Germline V gene sequence: CDR1 SGHDN, CDR2 FVKESK. The CDR3 has 15 amino acids. This CDR3 is CASSQIAGWNYEQYF. CDR3 DNA sequence: TGTGCCAGCAGCCAAATTGCAGGCTGGAACTACGAGCAGTACTTC.

There are a few counts of this clonotype. The chain has TRBV27 and TRBJ2-5; 8 bases agree with TRBD1. The ends lost 0 bases at V and 0 bases at J; junction bases unmatched: 6. Germline values: CDR1 MNHEY, CDR2 SMNVEV (reference sequence). This CDR3 has 17 residues. The CDR3 DNA is TGTGCCAGCAGTTTATCTGGCCAGGGGGCTTACCAAGAGACCCAGTACTTC. Its translation is CASSLSGQGAYQETQYF.

The sample holds a few counts of this clonotype. The chain uses TRBV10-3 and TRBJ2-1, with 8 bases matching TRBD1. Losses at the gene ends were 8 bases for V and 5 bases for J; bases not matched to a gene: 5. CDR3 length: 13 residues. CDR1 and CDR2 (germline): ENHRY, SYGVKD. CDR3 bases: TGTGCCATCTCGGACAGGGTAGACAATGAGCAGTTCTTC. The encoded protein is CAISDRVDNEQFF.

Only a few counts were recorded for this clonotype. This chain joins TRBV20-1 and TRBJ2-2; 8 nucleotides agree with TRBD2. The CDR3 length is 15 residues. Germline trimming cut 2 bases from V and 0 bases from J; bases unmatched to any gene: 2. Looked up from germline, CDR1 is DFQATT and CDR2 is SNEGSKA (reference sequence). The CDR3 coding sequence is TGCAGTGCTAGACTAGCGGGTGCGAACACCGGGGAGCTGTTTTTT. This gives the protein CSARLAGANTGELFF.

This clonotype has just a few counts. The V and J genes are TRBV20-1 and TRBJ1-2; TRBD1 agrees at 7 bases. In germline, CDR1 is DFQATT, CDR2 SNEGSKA (reference sequence). CDR3 length: 15 residues. V trimming: 3 bases; J trimming: 7 bases; junction bases outside the gene matches: 14. This CDR3 is CSARALGGPRRGYTF. The CDR3 bases are TGCAGTGCTAGGGCCCTAGGGGGCCCTCGTCGTGGCTACACCTTC.

The chain couples TRBV20-1 to TRBJ1-3; D is possibly TRBD1 (5 bases). The CDR3 loop spans 15 amino acids. Per the germline V gene, CDR1 is DFQATT and CDR2 is SNEGSKA (reference sequence). Trimming pared 4 bases from V and 0 bases from J, leaving 13 bases between. For the CDR3, the DNA is TGCAGTGCTACCCGGGACGCAAACTCTGGAAACACCATATATTTT. Amino acid sequence: CSATRDANSGNTIYF.

This clonotype was detected only a few times. This chain uses TRBV7-9 with TRBJ2-2; D is unclear. In germline, CDR1 is SEHNR, CDR2 FQNEAQ (reference sequence). The CDR3 covers 14 residues. V shed 2 bases and J shed 9 bases, with 13 bases lying between them. CDR3 region: CASSLSSSVRELFF. The CDR3, as DNA: TGTGCCAGCAGCTTATCTTCTTCCGTTCGGGAGCTGTTTTTT. Based on the CDR3 plus reference TRBV7-9 and TRBJ2-2, the full variable domain is DTGVSQNPRHKITKRGQNVTFRCDPISEHNRLYWYRQTLGQGPEFLTYFQNEAQLEKSRLLSDRFSAERPKGSFSTLEIQRTEQGDSAMYLCASSLSSSVRELFFGEGSRLTVL.

The gene calls are TRBV2 and TRBJ1-5, with D tentatively TRBD1 (5 bases). Per germline, CDR1 SNHLY and CDR2 FYNNEI. This CDR3 comprises 15 residues. V was clipped by 7 bases and J by 1 base, with 14 bases between them. CDR3 bases: TGTGCCAGCAACCGGGGGGGTGGAAGCAATCAGCCCCAGCATTTT. This codes for CASNRGGGSNQPQHF.